This TCR beta chain was found in a study of blood T cell repertoires in COVID-19. Study-wide context: COVID-19 samples collected from the United States, Italy and Spain covered acute and convalescent phases. Sample material is recorded as cDNA or gDNA derived from T cells, B-cell-depleted T cells, or PBMCs.

Original processing notes: For nucleated cells, counts were estimated from reference gene primer amplification. This table comes from immunoSEQ multiplex PCR, and its TCRdb copy is limited to in-frame clones, with some not included. D and trimming were read from the DNA, whereas the V and J calls and clone size are those reported in that table. Altogether some 130,000 clones are present, around 88% being singletons, with the ten largest covering over 9%. The CDR3 consists of 15 residues. Germline assignment: CDR1 SGHTA and CDR2 FQGTGA. V was pared by 5 bases and J by 4 bases, with 17 bases between. This clone was seen a handful of times.

The chain recombines TRBV7-3 with TRBJ2-5; TRBD2 is a possible D gene (6 bases). Sequenced: peripheral blood. The sequence was obtained from a man over 45 with acute or convalescent COVID-19. The CDR3 is CASSDGTSEGETQYF. The DNA of the CDR3 is TGTGCCAGCAGCGACGGGACTTCAGAGGGAGAGACCCAGTACTTC. Drawing the rest from reference TRBV7-3 and TRBJ2-5, the complete variable domain is GAGVSQTPSNKVTEKGKYVELRCDPISGHTALYWYRQSLGQGPEFLIYFQGTGAADDSGLPNDRFFAVRPEGSVSTLKIQRTERGDSAVYLCASSDGTSEGETQYFGPGTRLLVL.